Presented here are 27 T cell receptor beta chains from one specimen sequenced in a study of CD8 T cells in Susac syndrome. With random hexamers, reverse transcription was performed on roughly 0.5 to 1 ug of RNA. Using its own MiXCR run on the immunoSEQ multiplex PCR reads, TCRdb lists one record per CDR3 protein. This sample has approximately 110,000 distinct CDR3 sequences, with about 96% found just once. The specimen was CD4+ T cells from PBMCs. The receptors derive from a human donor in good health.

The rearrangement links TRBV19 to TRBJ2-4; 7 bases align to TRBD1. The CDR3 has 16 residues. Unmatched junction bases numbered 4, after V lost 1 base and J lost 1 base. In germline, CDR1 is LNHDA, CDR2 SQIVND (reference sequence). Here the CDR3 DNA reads TGTGCCAGTAGTATAGTTGGACAGGCCGCCAAAAACATTCAGTACTTC. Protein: CASSIVGQAAKNIQYF.

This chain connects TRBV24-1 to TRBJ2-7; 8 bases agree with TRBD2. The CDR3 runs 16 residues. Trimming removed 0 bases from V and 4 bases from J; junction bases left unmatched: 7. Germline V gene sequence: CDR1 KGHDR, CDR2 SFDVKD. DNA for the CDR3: TGTGCCACCAGTGATTTGACTAGCGGTTCGTGGTACGAGCAGTACTTC. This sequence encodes CATSDLTSGSWYEQYF.

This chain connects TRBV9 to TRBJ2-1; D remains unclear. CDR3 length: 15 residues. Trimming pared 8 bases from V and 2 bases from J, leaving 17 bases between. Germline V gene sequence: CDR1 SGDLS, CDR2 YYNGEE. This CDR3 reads CASRGPDGPYNEQFF. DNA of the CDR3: TGTGCCAGTCGTGGCCCCGACGGGCCCTACAATGAGCAGTTCTTC.

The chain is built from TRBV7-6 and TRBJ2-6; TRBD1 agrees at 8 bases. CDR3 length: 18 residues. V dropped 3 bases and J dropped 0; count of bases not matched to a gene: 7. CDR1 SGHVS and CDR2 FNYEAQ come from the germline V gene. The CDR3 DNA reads TGTGCCAGCAGCTTCCGGACAGGGACCAACTCTGGGGCCAACGTCCTGACTTTC. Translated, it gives CASSFRTGTNSGANVLTF.

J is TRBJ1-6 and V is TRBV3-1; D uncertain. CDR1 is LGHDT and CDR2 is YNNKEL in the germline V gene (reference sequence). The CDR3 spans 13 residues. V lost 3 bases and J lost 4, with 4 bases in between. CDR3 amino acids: CASSQGYNSPLHF. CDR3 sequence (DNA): TGTGCCAGCAGCCAGGGGTATAATTCACCCCTCCACTTT.

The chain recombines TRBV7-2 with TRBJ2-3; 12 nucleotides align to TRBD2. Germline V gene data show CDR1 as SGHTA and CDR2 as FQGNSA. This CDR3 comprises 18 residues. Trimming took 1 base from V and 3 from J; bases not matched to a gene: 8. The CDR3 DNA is TGTGCCAGCAGCTTAGAGGCTAGCGGGAGGGGTAGGACAGATACGCAGTATTTT. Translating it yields CASSLEASGRGRTDTQYF.

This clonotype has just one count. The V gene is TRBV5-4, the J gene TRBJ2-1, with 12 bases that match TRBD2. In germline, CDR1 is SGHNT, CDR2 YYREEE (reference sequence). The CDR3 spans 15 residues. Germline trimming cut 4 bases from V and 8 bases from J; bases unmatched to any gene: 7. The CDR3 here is CASSRVTSGSDEQFF. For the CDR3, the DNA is TGTGCCAGCAGCCGTGTGACTAGCGGGAGTGATGAGCAGTTCTTC.

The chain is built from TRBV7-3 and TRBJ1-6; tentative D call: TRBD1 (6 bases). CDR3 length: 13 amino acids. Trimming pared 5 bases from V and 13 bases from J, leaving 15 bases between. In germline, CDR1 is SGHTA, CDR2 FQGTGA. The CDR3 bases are TGTGCCAGCAGCCGTATGACAGGTTCGCCCCTCCACTTT. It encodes CASSRMTGSPLHF.

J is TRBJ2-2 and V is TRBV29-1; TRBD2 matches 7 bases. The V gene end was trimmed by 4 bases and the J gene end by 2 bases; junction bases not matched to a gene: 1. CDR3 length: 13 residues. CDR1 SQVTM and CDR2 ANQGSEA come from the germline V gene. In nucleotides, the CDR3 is TGCAGCGTTGGGGAGGGAAACACCGGGGAGCTGTTTTTT. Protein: CSVGEGNTGELFF.

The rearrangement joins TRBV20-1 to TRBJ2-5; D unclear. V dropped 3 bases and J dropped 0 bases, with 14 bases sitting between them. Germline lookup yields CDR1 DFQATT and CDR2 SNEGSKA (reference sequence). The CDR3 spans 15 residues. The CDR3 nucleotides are TGCAGTGCTAGGAGTTTAGATTGGGACCAAGAGACCCAGTACTTC. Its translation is CSARSLDWDQETQYF.

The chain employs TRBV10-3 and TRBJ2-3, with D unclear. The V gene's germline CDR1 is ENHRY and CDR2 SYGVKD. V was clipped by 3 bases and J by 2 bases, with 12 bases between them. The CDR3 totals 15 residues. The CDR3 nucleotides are TGTGCCATCAGTGATGCACGAGACACCACAGATACGCAGTATTTT. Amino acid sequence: CAISDARDTTDTQYF.

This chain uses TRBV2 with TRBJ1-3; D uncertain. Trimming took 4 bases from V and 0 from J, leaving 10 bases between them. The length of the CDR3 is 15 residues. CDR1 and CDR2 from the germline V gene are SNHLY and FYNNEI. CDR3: CASSGTRNSGNTIYF. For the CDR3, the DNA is TGTGCCAGCAGTGGAACACGGAACTCTGGAAACACCATATATTTT. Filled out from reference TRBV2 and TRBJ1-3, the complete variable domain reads EPEVTQTPSHQVTQMGQEVILRCVPISNHLYFYWYRQILGQKVEFLVSFYNNEISEKSEIFDDQFSVERPDGSNFTLKIRSTKLEDSAMYFCASSGTRNSGNTIYFGEGSWLTVV.

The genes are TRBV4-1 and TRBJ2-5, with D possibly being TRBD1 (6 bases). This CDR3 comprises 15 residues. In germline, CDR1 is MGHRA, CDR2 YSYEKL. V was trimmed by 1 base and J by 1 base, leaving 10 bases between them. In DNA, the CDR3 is TGCGCCAGCAGCCAAGGTCCAGGGGCCCAAGAGACCCAGTACTTC. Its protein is CASSQGPGAQETQYF.

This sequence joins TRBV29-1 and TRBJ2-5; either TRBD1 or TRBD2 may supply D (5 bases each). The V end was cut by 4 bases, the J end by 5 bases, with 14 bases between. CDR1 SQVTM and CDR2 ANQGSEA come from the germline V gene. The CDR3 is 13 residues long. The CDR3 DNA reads TGCAGCGTTGTTGGCCCGGGGCAGGAGACCCAGTACTTC. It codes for CSVVGPGQETQYF.

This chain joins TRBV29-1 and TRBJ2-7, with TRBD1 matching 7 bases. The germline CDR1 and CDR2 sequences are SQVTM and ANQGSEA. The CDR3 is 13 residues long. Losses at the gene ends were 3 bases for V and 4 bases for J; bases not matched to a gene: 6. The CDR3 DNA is TGCAGCGTTGAGGCTCAGGGGGAGTACGAGCAGTACTTC. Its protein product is CSVEAQGEYEQYF.

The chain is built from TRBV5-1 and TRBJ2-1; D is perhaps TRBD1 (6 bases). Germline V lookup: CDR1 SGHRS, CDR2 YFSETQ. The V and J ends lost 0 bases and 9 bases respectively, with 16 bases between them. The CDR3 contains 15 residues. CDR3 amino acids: CASSLALPRGGEQFF. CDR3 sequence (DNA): TGCGCCAGCAGCTTGGCCTTGCCAAGAGGGGGTGAGCAGTTCTTC.

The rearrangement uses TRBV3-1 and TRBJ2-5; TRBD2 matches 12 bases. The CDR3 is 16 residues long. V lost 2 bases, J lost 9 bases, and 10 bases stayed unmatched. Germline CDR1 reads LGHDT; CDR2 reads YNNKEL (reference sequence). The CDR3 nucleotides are TGTGCCAGCAGCCAACCTACTAGCGGGGGGCCATCCGCCCAGTACTTC. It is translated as CASSQPTSGGPSAQYF.

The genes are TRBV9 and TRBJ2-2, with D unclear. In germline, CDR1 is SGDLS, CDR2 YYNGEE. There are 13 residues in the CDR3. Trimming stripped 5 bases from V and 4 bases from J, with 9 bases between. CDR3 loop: CASRKGPTGELFF. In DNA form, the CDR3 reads TGTGCCAGCAGAAAGGGCCCCACCGGGGAGCTGTTTTTT.

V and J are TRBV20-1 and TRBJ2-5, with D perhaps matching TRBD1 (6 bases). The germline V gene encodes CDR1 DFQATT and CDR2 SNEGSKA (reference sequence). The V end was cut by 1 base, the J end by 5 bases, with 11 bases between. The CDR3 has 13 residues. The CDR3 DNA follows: TGCAGTGCTAGAGTACAGGGCGGGGAGACCCAGTACTTC. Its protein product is CSARVQGGETQYF.

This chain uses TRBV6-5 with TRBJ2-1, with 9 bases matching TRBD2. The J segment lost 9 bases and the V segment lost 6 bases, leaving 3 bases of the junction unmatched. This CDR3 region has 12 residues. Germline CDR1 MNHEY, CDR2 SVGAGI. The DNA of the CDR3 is TGTGCCAGCAGCATAGCGGGGGCTGAGCAGTTCTTC. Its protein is CASSIAGAEQFF.

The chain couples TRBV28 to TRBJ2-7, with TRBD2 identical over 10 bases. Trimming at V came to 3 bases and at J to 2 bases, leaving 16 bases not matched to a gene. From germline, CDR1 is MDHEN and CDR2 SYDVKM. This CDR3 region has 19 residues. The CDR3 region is CASSLALAGYFKVTYEQYF. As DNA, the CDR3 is TGTGCCAGCAGTTTGGCACTAGCGGGGTATTTTAAAGTAACCTACGAGCAGTACTTC.

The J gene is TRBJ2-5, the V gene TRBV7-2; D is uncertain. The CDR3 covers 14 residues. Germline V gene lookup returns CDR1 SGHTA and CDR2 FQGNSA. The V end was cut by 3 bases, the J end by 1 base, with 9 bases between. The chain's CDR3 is CASSFPPPQETQYF. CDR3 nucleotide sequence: TGTGCCAGCAGCTTTCCCCCGCCCCAAGAGACCCAGTACTTC.

The CDR3 nucleotides read TGTGCCAGCAGCTTTAGGACCTCTCCAAGCCTCTCTGGGGCCAACGTCCTGACTTTC. As protein: CASSFRTSPSLSGANVLTF. The chain uses TRBV7-8 and TRBJ2-6; D uncertain. Germline V CDR1 and CDR2: SGHVS, FQNEAQ. CDR3 length: 19 amino acids. V lost 3 bases, J lost 0 bases, and 18 bases lay in between.

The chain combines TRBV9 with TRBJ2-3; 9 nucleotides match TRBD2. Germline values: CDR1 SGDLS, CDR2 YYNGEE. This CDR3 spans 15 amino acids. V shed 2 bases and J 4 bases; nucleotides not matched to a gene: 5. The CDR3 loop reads CASSVLAGAADTQYF. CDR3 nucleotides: TGTGCCAGCAGCGTCTTAGCGGGAGCCGCAGATACGCAGTATTTT.

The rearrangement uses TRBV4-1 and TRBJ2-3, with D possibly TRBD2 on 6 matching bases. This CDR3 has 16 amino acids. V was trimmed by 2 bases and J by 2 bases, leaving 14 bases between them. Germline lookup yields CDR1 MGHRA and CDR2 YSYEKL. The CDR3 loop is CASSQLGSSPTDTQYF. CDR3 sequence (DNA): TGCGCCAGCAGCCAACTCGGGAGTTCCCCCACAGATACGCAGTATTTT.

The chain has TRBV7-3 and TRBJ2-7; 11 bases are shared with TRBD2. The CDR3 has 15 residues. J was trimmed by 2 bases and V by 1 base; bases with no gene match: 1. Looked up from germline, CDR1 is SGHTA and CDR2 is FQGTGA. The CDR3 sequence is CASSLSSGGAYEQYF. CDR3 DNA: TGTGCCAGCAGCTTAAGTAGCGGGGGGGCCTACGAGCAGTACTTC.

CDR3 residues: CSARKGASGYTF. CDR3 DNA: TGCAGTGCCCGGAAGGGGGCTTCTGGCTACACCTTC. V is TRBV20-1 and J is TRBJ1-2; TRBD1 aligns across 7 bases. The CDR3 consists of 12 residues. Germline assignment: CDR1 DFQATT and CDR2 SNEGSKA (reference sequence). V lost 6 bases to trimming and J lost 7 bases; unmatched junction nucleotides: 8.